The 2 T cell receptor beta chains given below trace back to one sample, sequenced in a study of blood T cell repertoires in COVID-19. The data were produced by immunoSEQ multiplex PCR, yet TCRdb's version contains in-frame clones alone and is incomplete. The sample holds some 270,000 clones, more than 75% seen once. The sample comprised peripheral blood. The receptors originated from a woman aged 60-70 years who had recovered from COVID-19.

The gene calls are TRBV2 and TRBJ1-4, with a weak D call TRBD1 (5 bases). Germline CDR1 and CDR2: SNHLY and FYNNEI. The germline V and J ends were trimmed by 1 base and 6 bases, with 12 bases remaining between them. CDR3 length: 15 amino acids. In DNA form, the CDR3 reads TGTGCCAGCAGTGAAGGAAGGGGCCTGGATGAAAAACTGTTTTTT. This translates into CASSEGRGLDEKLFF.

This chain connects TRBV11-2 to TRBJ2-5, with no clear D. Germline CDR1 SGHAT, CDR2 FQNNGV. There are 15 residues in the CDR3. V lost 1 base and J 5 bases, leaving 14 bases between the germline ends. The CDR3 region is CASSLVGSRIETQYF. CDR3 DNA sequence: TGTGCCAGCAGCTTAGTGGGCAGCAGAATTGAGACCCAGTACTTC.